Following are 20 T cell receptor beta chains from one sample sequenced in a study of T cell repertoires in aging, cancer and after chemotherapy. A mixed TRB-A/B primer pool amplified rearranged TRB by multiplex touch-down PCR. MiXCR, run by TCRdb on the multiplex PCR reads, gives a single entry per CDR3 protein. The sample includes about 5,100 distinct CDR3 sequences, roughly 26% of them seen just once. TCR beta rearrangements were amplified from peripheral blood genomic DNA. Sequencing was carried out using blood. The origin of the receptors is a human donor with a solid tumor.

The table lists this clonotype with a few counts. The J gene is TRBJ2-7, the V gene TRBV15, with TRBD1 as a possible D gene (6 bases). The CDR3 length is 16 residues. Germline CDR1 is LNHNV and CDR2 is YYDKDF (reference sequence). The V end was cut by 6 bases, the J end by 0 bases, with 18 bases between. The CDR3 nucleotides are TGTGCCACCAGAGATCCCGTGACAGGCAGCTCCTACGAGCAGTACTTC. It yields the protein CATRDPVTGSSYEQYF.

The chain combines TRBV7-9 with TRBJ1-5; D gene uncertain. CDR3 size: 19 residues. The germline V gene encodes CDR1 SEHNR and CDR2 FQNEAQ (reference sequence). The V end was cut by 1 base, the J end by 0 bases, with 19 bases between. The CDR3 region is CASSLECGIIEHSNQPQHF. The DNA for the CDR3 is TGTGCCAGCAGCTTAGAGTGTGGGATTATAGAGCATAGCAATCAGCCCCAGCATTTT.

This clonotype is termed medium-sized. V usage is TRBV7-6 and J usage is TRBJ2-5; tentatively, D is TRBD2 (6 bases). Looked up from germline, CDR1 is SGHVS and CDR2 is FNYEAQ. V lost 5 bases to trimming and J lost 3 bases, with 19 bases between them. The CDR3 is 16 residues long. The CDR3 nucleotides read TGTGCCAGCAGCCTACGCGGGGTCCCTATGGAAGAGACCCAGTACTTC. It codes for CASSLRGVPMEETQYF.

Relative to its sample, this clonotype is medium-sized. V gene TRBV29-1 combines with J gene TRBJ2-2; either TRBD1 or TRBD2 may fit D (5 bases each). Trimming left V 6 bases short and J 3 bases short, with 11 bases between. CDR1 and CDR2 (germline): SQVTM, ANQGSEA. This CDR3 is built from 13 residues. CDR3 region: CSVPGPYTGELFF. The CDR3 DNA reads as TGCAGCGTCCCGGGGCCATACACCGGGGAGCTGTTTTTT.

This chain joins TRBV20-1 and TRBJ1-4, with TRBD1 as a possible D gene (6 bases). The germline gives CDR1 DFQATT, CDR2 SNEGSKA (reference sequence). The V gene lost 3 bases and the J gene lost 7 bases, with 9 bases spanning the gap. CDR3 length: 12 residues. The CDR3 sequence is CSARGGGEKLFF. The CDR3, as DNA: TGCAGTGCTAGGGGAGGGGGTGAAAAACTGTTTTTT.

CDR3 amino acids: CASSLSGSRNEQFF. DNA of the CDR3: TGTGCCAGCAGTTTATCGGGCAGTCGCAATGAGCAGTTCTTC. This rearrangement joins TRBV27 to TRBJ2-1; the D is unclear. Trimming shortened V by 0 bases and J by 6 bases, and 9 bases separated the two germline ends. The CDR3 totals 14 residues. CDR1 and CDR2 (germline): MNHEY, SMNVEV (reference sequence).

This clonotype was counted a few times. The chain recombines TRBV24-1 with TRBJ2-1; D call uncertain. There are 13 residues in the CDR3. Looked up from germline, CDR1 is KGHDR and CDR2 is SFDVKD. V lost 2 bases, J lost 9 bases, and 10 bases lay in between. The CDR3 DNA reads TGTGCCACCAGTGATTCGACCAGCCCTGAGCAGTTCTTC. This codes for CATSDSTSPEQFF.

This clonotype occurred a few times. The rearrangement joins TRBV6-5 to TRBJ2-2, with D perhaps matching TRBD1 (6 bases). Looked up from germline, CDR1 is MNHEY and CDR2 is SVGAGI. The V end was cut by 1 base, the J end by 5 bases, with 11 bases between. CDR3 length: 15 residues. DNA for the CDR3: TGTGCCAGCAGTTACTTGACAGGCCGGACCGGGGAGCTGTTTTTT. The encoded protein is CASSYLTGRTGELFF.

The CDR3 nucleotides are TGCAGTGCTAGAGGAGCAGGGCGGGTCCATAATTCACCCCTCCACTTT. It yields the protein CSARGAGRVHNSPLHF. The gene calls are TRBV20-1 and TRBJ1-6; D is perhaps TRBD1 (5 bases). The CDR3 covers 16 residues. CDR1 is DFQATT, CDR2 SNEGSKA, per germline (reference sequence). V was shortened by 1 base and J by 5 bases, with 15 bases between the two germline ends.

The chain couples TRBV6-1 to TRBJ1-5; D unresolved. Trimming left V 7 bases short and J 3 bases short, with 10 bases between. The CDR3 has 13 amino acids. Germline assignment: CDR1 MNHNS and CDR2 SASEGT. This CDR3 reads CASKEVNNQPQHF. Written as DNA, the CDR3 is TGTGCCAGCAAGGAAGTGAACAATCAGCCCCAGCATTTT.

V and J are TRBV25-1 and TRBJ2-7; weak D call: TRBD1 (5 bases). This CDR3 region has 15 residues. Germline CDR1 is MGHDK and CDR2 is SYGVNS. Trimming shortened V by 2 bases and J by 3 bases, and 14 bases separated the two germline ends. The chain's CDR3 is CASSENRPESYEQYF. The CDR3 DNA reads TGTGCCAGCAGTGAAAACAGGCCCGAAAGCTACGAGCAGTACTTC.

The chain recombines TRBV7-9 with TRBJ2-7; 13 bases agree with TRBD2. V shed 5 bases and J 3 bases; nucleotides not matched to a gene: 4. CDR3 length: 15 amino acids. In germline, CDR1 is SEHNR, CDR2 FQNEAQ (reference sequence). The CDR3 bases are TGTGCCAGCAGCCCTCGGACTAGCGGGAGCTACGAGCAGTACTTC. Residues: CASSPRTSGSYEQYF.

This chain links TRBV7-9 with TRBJ2-7, with D possibly matching TRBD2 (5 bases). Trimming removed 5 bases from V and 3 bases from J, with 11 bases in between. The CDR3 has 13 residues. The germline CDR1 and CDR2 sequences are SEHNR and FQNEAQ (reference sequence). The CDR3 loop reads CASSQGLIYEQYF. The CDR3 bases are TGTGCCAGCAGCCAAGGACTGATCTACGAGCAGTACTTC.

This clonotype was seen only a few times. This sequence joins TRBV20-1 and TRBJ2-7; 9 bases agree with TRBD1. J lost 2 bases, V lost 1 base, and 6 bases had no gene match. The CDR3 sequence is 15 residues long. Germline-derived CDR1 and CDR2 are DFQATT and SNEGSKA (reference sequence). The CDR3 loop reads CSARGPGQGPYEQYF. DNA of the CDR3: TGCAGTGCTAGAGGACCGGGACAGGGACCCTACGAGCAGTACTTC.

J is TRBJ1-1 and V is TRBV13, with D hard to call. The CDR3 is 14 amino acids. Germline lookup yields CDR1 PRHDT and CDR2 FYEKMQ (reference sequence). V lost 0 bases, J lost 0 bases, and 5 bases lay in between. The CDR3 reads CASSLGRLNTEAFF. As DNA, the CDR3 is TGTGCCAGCAGCTTAGGGCGGTTGAACACTGAAGCTTTCTTT.

The chain has TRBV5-1 and TRBJ2-7, with a weak D call TRBD2 (7 bases). Deletions cut 0 bases from V and 2 bases from J, with 15 bases between. Germline V gene sequence: CDR1 SGHRS, CDR2 YFSETQ. CDR3 length: 16 residues. The CDR3 here is CASSLAGGGRPYEQYF. The CDR3 DNA reads as TGCGCCAGCAGCTTGGCGGGGGGCGGGAGACCCTACGAGCAGTACTTC.

This chain uses TRBV7-3 with TRBJ2-6; the D call may be TRBD1 or TRBD2 (6 bases each). V gave up 6 bases and J gave up 2 bases, with 11 bases separating them. CDR3 size: 15 residues. Germline V gene sequence: CDR1 SGHTA, CDR2 FQGTGA. As DNA, the CDR3 is TGTGCCAGCAGGGCCGGGGGCACTGGGGCCAACGTCCTGACTTTC. Protein sequence: CASRAGGTGANVLTF.

The genes are TRBV15 and TRBJ1-5; perhaps TRBD1 as D (5 bases). The CDR3 length is 15 residues. V was pared by 5 bases and J by 3 bases, with 14 bases between. CDR1 is LNHNV and CDR2 is YYDKDF in the germline V gene (reference sequence). The CDR3 coding sequence is TGTGCCACCAGCCCCCTGGGGGGGACCAATCAGCCCCAGCATTTT. Translated, it gives CATSPLGGTNQPQHF.

The J gene is TRBJ2-7, the V gene TRBV6-1; 12 bases fit TRBD1. From germline, CDR1 is MNHNS and CDR2 SASEGT. The CDR3 is 17 residues long. Losses at the gene ends were 7 bases for V and 6 bases for J; bases not matched to a gene: 16. The CDR3 sequence is CASMDRDRGLLGLEQYF. CDR3 nucleotide sequence: TGTGCCAGCATGGACCGGGACAGGGGGCTTTTGGGCCTCGAGCAGTACTTC.

The table lists this clonotype with a few counts. V usage is TRBV9 and J usage is TRBJ1-6, with 11 bases matching TRBD1. There are 18 residues in the CDR3. V shed 3 bases, J shed 1 base, and the junction held 6 bases outside the gene matches. Germline CDR1 SGDLS, CDR2 YYNGEE. The CDR3 loop reads CASSAGQGAMSYNSPLHF. The CDR3 bases are TGTGCCAGCAGCGCAGGACAGGGGGCGATGTCCTATAATTCACCCCTCCACTTT.